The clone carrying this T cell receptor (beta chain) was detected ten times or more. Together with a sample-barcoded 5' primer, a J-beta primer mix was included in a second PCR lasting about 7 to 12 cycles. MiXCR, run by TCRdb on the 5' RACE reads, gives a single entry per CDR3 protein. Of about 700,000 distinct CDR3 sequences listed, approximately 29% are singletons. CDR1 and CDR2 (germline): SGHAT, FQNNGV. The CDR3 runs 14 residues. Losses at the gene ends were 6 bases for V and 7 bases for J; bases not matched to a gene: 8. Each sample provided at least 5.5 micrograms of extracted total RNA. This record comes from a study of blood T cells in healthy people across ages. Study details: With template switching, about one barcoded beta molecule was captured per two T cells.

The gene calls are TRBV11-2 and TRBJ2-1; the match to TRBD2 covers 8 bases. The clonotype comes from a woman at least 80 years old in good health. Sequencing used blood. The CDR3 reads CASRSGTRGNEQFF. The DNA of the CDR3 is TGTGCCAGCAGAAGCGGGACTAGAGGGAATGAGCAGTTCTTC. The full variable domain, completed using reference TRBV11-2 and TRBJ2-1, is EAGVAQSPRYKIIEKRQSVAFWCNPISGHATLYWYQQILGQGPKLLIQFQNNGVVDDSQLPKDRFSAERLKGVDSTLKIQPAKLEDSAVYLCASRSGTRGNEQFFGPGTRLTVL.